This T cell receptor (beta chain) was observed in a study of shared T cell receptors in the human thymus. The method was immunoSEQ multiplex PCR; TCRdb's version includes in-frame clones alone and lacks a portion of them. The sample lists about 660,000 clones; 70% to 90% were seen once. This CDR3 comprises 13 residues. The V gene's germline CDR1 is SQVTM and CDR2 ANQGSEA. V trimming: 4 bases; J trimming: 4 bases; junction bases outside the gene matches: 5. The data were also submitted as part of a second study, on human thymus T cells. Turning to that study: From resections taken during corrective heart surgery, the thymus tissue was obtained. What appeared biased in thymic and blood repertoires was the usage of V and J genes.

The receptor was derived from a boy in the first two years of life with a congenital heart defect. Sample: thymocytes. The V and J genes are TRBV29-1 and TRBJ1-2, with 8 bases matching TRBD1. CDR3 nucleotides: TGCAGCGTTGTTGGGGACAGGCCCTATGGCTACACCTTC. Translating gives CSVVGDRPYGYTF.